Below are 6 T cell receptor beta chains sequenced from a single sample in a study of blood T cell repertoires in COVID-19. Clones were sequenced by immunoSEQ multiplex PCR, and TCRdb holds only the in-frame ones, with some missing. The table shows 30,000 to 40,000 clones, with roughly 80% occurring only once. The sequenced material came from peripheral blood. These receptors were collected from a human donor in a cohort sampled during active COVID-19.

V is TRBV13 and J is TRBJ1-4, with 12 bases fitting TRBD1. CDR3 length: 17 residues. V was pared by 0 bases and J by 3 bases, with 2 bases of the junction left unmatched. Germline CDR1 and CDR2: PRHDT and FYEKMQ (reference sequence). CDR3: CASSLGGQGAANEKLFF. CDR3 nucleotide sequence: TGTGCCAGCAGCTTAGGGGGACAGGGGGCAGCTAATGAAAAACTGTTTTTT.

This clone was seen a handful of times. The chain couples TRBV5-1 to TRBJ2-1, with D possibly matching TRBD2 (5 bases). The CDR3 covers 13 residues. Trimming took 4 bases from V and 6 from J, leaving 11 bases between them. Germline CDR1 is SGHRS and CDR2 is YFSETQ. The CDR3 DNA is TGCGCCAGCAGCGATGGACTTCTCAATGAGCAGTTCTTC. Its translation: CASSDGLLNEQFF.

The chain joins TRBV28 to TRBJ2-3; the D gene is possibly TRBD2 (5 bases). Trimming took off 6 bases at V and 6 bases at J, with 10 bases between the two ends. Germline CDR1 reads MDHEN; CDR2 reads SYDVKM. The CDR3 covers 12 residues. The CDR3 region has the DNA TGTGCCAGCAGCCTACCGGGGGATACGCAGTATTTT. Its translation: CASSLPGDTQYF.

V gene TRBV19 combines with J gene TRBJ1-6; D is unclear. The CDR3 runs to 20 residues. Trimming took 10 bases from V and 6 from J, leaving 34 bases between them. Germline V gene lookup returns CDR1 LNHDA and CDR2 SQIVND (reference sequence). The CDR3 is CAKRRVGNGAPICCNSPLHF. CDR3 bases: TGTGCCAAAAGGAGGGTAGGCAACGGTGCACCTATATGTTGTAATTCACCCCTCCACTTT.

The chain joins TRBV6-5 to TRBJ2-5; 9 bases align to TRBD2. Trimming took 5 bases from V and 5 from J; bases not matched to a gene: 9. Germline V gene sequence: CDR1 MNHEY, CDR2 SVGAGI. The CDR3 spans 15 residues. This chain's CDR3 is CASSRGTSGWETQYF. DNA for the CDR3: TGTGCCAGCAGTCGAGGCACTAGCGGGTGGGAGACCCAGTACTTC.

This clone has just one count. This chain uses TRBV19 with TRBJ1-6; 7 bases are a match to TRBD1. The CDR3 loop spans 15 amino acids. Germline CDR1 and CDR2: LNHDA and SQIVND (reference sequence). J was trimmed by 0 bases and V by 6 bases; bases with no gene match: 2. The CDR3 DNA reads as TGTGCCAGTAGACAGGGGATCTCCTATAATTCACCCCTCCACTTT. This gives the protein CASRQGISYNSPLHF.